This TCR beta chain emerged from a study of T cell responses to AZD1222 COVID-19 vaccine (dated by TCRdb to about 2021). Notes on the research overall: AZD1222 recipients whose second dose came at about 4 weeks and those whose second dose came at about 12 weeks were combined into one group, since spike-specific TCR depth and breadth did not differ between the two schedules. A total of 233 trial participants underwent TCR sequencing, of whom 200 to 220 received two doses of AZD1222 and about 25 received two doses of the MenACWY control vaccine. Enrollment into the trials was organized by age into subgroups of 18-55, 56-69 and 70-plus years, and those subgroups contained roughly 140, 27 and 60 TCR-sequenced participants, respectively.

In the paper's terms, the time point label means: baseline before first vaccination. The vaccinee samples were drawn from two UK trials, COV001 and COV002, one of which was a single-blind randomized controlled phase 2/3 trial testing AZD1222 (ChAdOx1 nCoV-19) in healthy adults. For TCRbeta chain sequencing, PBMC samples were collected from trial participants at day 0 and at day 28 after the second dose. Study-wide conclusions, independent of this receptor: In the small 56-69-year group, the increase in depth fell short of significance, most likely because of low power. Only 5 to 7 AZD1222 recipients were SARS-CoV-2 seropositive at baseline, limiting conclusions about previously exposed vaccinees. After two AZD1222 doses, spike-specific TCR breadth and depth were significantly higher than at day 0 and than in MenACWY recipients. Most participants were white British and females outnumbered males, and the authors suggested that clonal diversity may have been underestimated. The whole spike protein was spanned by vaccine-associated CD4 TCRs, and dominant responses were seen in regions 160-218 and 743-854. Reportedly, almost half of the unique spike-specific TCRs recognized epitopes lying outside the regions that are mutated in the B.1.351 and B.1.1.7 variants. Because no day 14 peak-response samples were available, the repertoires could be characterized only after the peak T cell response.

This clone was picked up one time. Its antigen is currently not known. No base quality information exists; no much larger clone differs at one position. The CDR3 regions of human TCRbeta chains were analyzed by immunosequencing. As for how the authors treated the data: TCRs in the repertoires were compared against a reference library of SARS-CoV-2-specific TCRs that had been generated with the MIRA antigen-specificity platform. Breadth was defined as the fraction of unique TCRs that were SARS-CoV-2-associated, and depth was defined as the fraction of total T cells that were SARS-CoV-2-associated. Using the MIRA data, every spike-specific TCR was mapped to the spike region that the TCR reacted to and assigned to either a CD4 or a CD8 class. Log10-transformed breadth and depth values were compared by one-way ANOVA with Sidak's multiple comparisons tests. TCRdb holds this immuneACCESS table with in-frame rearrangements only. Some clones are missing; in checked studies, unresolved V genes explain under half, and the rest has no known cause. The V and J calls and the clone size are those of that table, but D and trimming were determined from the DNA. The sample table contains approximately 130,000 clones; only one count was recorded for 70% to 90% of them. The top ten clonotypes cover almost 9.5% of the sample.

The sequenced sample was peripheral blood, obtained on day 0 of AZD1222 vaccination. The TCR originated in an adult in good health.

Here the CDR3 is given as CASSVDTGNTIYF. The DNA sequence reads TGTGCCAGCAGCGTAGATACCGGAAACACCATATATTTT. The sequence joins TRBV9 to TRBJ1-3, with no confident D gene call. CDR1 and CDR2 are read off the germline V gene as SGDLS and YYNGEE. Inclusive of the bounding cysteine and phenylalanine, the CDR3 is 13 residues long. Only the CDR3 DNA stays, 39 bases, in frame from base 1. Between the V and J ends, shortened by 0 bases and 4 bases respectively, the junction contains 5 bases.